This passage covers 27 T cell receptor beta chains from one sample sequenced in a study of identical twins' blood T cells. From the 5' RACE reads, TCRdb called clonotypes with MiXCR, one entry per CDR3 protein. The data contain fewer than 450,000 distinct CDR3 sequences, 28% of them seen just once; the ten biggest clones take up 6.1%. Sample: PBMCs. These receptors originate from a woman aged 18-49 years in good health.

This clonotype came up a few times. The V gene is TRBV18, the J gene TRBJ2-7; TRBD2 aligns across 7 bases. This CDR3 is 17 amino acids long. The ends lost 3 bases at V and 5 bases at J; junction bases unmatched: 16. Germline loops: CDR1 KGHSH, CDR2 LQKENI. CDR3 in DNA: TGTGCCAGCTCACCGGGGGGATCTAGCGGTTCACAGAACGAGCAGTACTTC. This codes for CASSPGGSSGSQNEQYF.

This clonotype was seen many times. The rearrangement joins TRBV29-1 to TRBJ1-4; D ambiguous. With 7 bases removed from V and 4 bases from J, the gap between germline ends came to 7 bases. Germline V CDR1 and CDR2: SQVTM, ANQGSEA. The CDR3 is 11 residues long. CDR3 amino acids: CSAALNEKLFF. The CDR3 DNA reads as TGCAGCGCTGCGCTTAATGAAAAACTGTTTTTT.

The chain recombines TRBV7-3 with TRBJ2-3; D is possibly TRBD1 (6 bases). Germline CDR1 is SGHTA and CDR2 is FQGTGA. V was cut by 0 bases and J by 3 bases, with 13 bases left in between. CDR3 size: 16 residues. The CDR3 sequence is CASSLTGRQATDTQYF. The CDR3 nucleotides are TGTGCCAGCAGCTTAACTGGTAGACAGGCGACAGATACGCAGTATTTT.

The chain carries TRBV7-9 and TRBJ1-2; no definite D call. The CDR3 is 13 residues long. Trimming removed 5 bases from V and 5 bases from J, with 12 bases in between. Germline V lookup: CDR1 SEHNR, CDR2 FQNEAQ (reference sequence). The CDR3 DNA follows: TGTGCCAGCAGCCCGACGCGGGTGTATGGCTACACCTTC. It codes for CASSPTRVYGYTF.

Worth noting for this clonotype: The junction departs from germline at one end; a sequencing error may be responsible. The gene calls are TRBV5-4 and TRBJ2-1; TRBD1 is a possible D gene (6 bases). The CDR3 has 13 amino acids. Germline V gene data show CDR1 as SGHNT and CDR2 as YYREEE (reference sequence). In DNA form, the CDR3 reads TGTGCCAGCAGCTTCCAGGGGAACTATGAACAGTTCTTC. It translates to CASSFQGNYEQFF.

There are a few counts of this clonotype. The chain has TRBV28 and TRBJ1-2, with D possibly matching TRBD1 (6 bases). Trimming took off 7 bases at V and 5 bases at J, with 14 bases between the two ends. The germline CDR1 and CDR2 sequences are MDHEN and SYDVKM. CDR3 size: 13 residues. The CDR3 here is CASKGGDRYGYTF. CDR3 DNA sequence: TGTGCCAGCAAAGGGGGGGATCGGTATGGCTACACCTTC.

This clonotype turned up a few times. The chain combines TRBV9 with TRBJ1-2; 10 nucleotides align to TRBD1. V shed 4 bases, J shed 4 bases, and the junction held 10 bases outside the gene matches. The CDR3 is 16 amino acids. CDR1 and CDR2 from the germline V gene are SGDLS and YYNGEE. DNA of the CDR3: TGTGCCAGCAGCCTGAGGGACAGGGGCTTCGCCTATGGCTACACCTTC. This translates into CASSLRDRGFAYGYTF.

This clonotype appeared a few times. V usage is TRBV12-3 or TRBV12-4 and J usage is TRBJ1-5; D remains unclear. V was shortened by 4 bases and J by 3 bases, with 13 bases between the two germline ends. CDR3 length: 15 amino acids. This CDR3 reads CASSSGRVLNQPQHF. In nucleotides, the CDR3 is TGTGCCAGCAGTTCCGGACGGGTCCTCAATCAGCCCCAGCATTTT.

The chain is built from TRBV10-3 and TRBJ2-7, with no clear D. Trimming removed 3 bases from V and 0 bases from J, with 6 bases in between. Germline lookup yields CDR1 ENHRY and CDR2 SYGVKD. This CDR3 has 13 residues. CDR3 sequence reads: CAISDNNSYEQYF. The CDR3 DNA is TGTGCCATCAGTGATAACAACTCCTACGAGCAGTACTTC.

This clonotype was seen a handful of times. This chain joins TRBV6-2 or TRBV6-3 and TRBJ2-1, with 9 bases that match TRBD1. CDR3 length equals 15 residues. J lost 3 bases, V lost 6 bases, and 6 bases had no gene match. Germline V gene sequence: CDR1 MNHEY, CDR2 SVGEGT. In nucleotides, the CDR3 is TGTGCCAGCAGGGGGACAGGGAGGGGCTACAATGAGCAGTTCTTC. Its protein product is CASRGTGRGYNEQFF.

This clonotype was seen ten or more times. The chain is built from TRBV18 and TRBJ1-5; D remains unclear. The CDR3 sequence is 13 residues long. Germline V gene sequence: CDR1 KGHSH, CDR2 LQKENI. V lost 3 bases and J lost 2, with 5 bases in between. The CDR3 here is CASSPEGNQPQHF. The CDR3 coding sequence is TGTGCCAGCTCACCGGAGGGCAATCAGCCCCAGCATTTT.

In this sample, this clonotype turned up a few times. V usage is TRBV9 and J usage is TRBJ1-2, with D unresolved. This CDR3 is 12 amino acids long. Germline values: CDR1 SGDLS, CDR2 YYNGEE. V was pared by 3 bases and J by 4 bases, with 7 bases between. The chain's CDR3 is CASSDRFYGYTF. The CDR3 DNA sequence: TGTGCCAGCAGCGATCGCTTCTATGGCTACACCTTC.

This clonotype has just a few counts. This chain joins TRBV10-3 and TRBJ1-3, with 11 bases aligning to TRBD1. V shed 6 bases, J shed 0 bases, and the junction held 4 bases outside the gene matches. This CDR3 region has 16 residues. Germline CDR1 is ENHRY and CDR2 is SYGVKD. The CDR3 coding sequence is TGTGCCATCAGGGGGACAGGGGGACGCTCTGGAAACACCATATATTTT. This translates into CAIRGTGGRSGNTIYF.

This clonotype was found many times. The V and J genes are TRBV6-5 and TRBJ1-1, with D unresolved. The germline V gene has CDR1 MNHEY and CDR2 SVGAGI. CDR3 length: 13 amino acids. Trimming shortened V by 5 bases and J by 2 bases, and 9 bases separated the two germline ends. The CDR3 region has the DNA TGTGCCAGCAGTCGCCCTCTAAACACTGAAGCTTTCTTT. This sequence encodes CASSRPLNTEAFF.

Regarding this clonotype: Since a much larger clone is just one base distant, this may be a read error. This chain uses TRBV28 with TRBJ1-4; D not certain. This CDR3 is 12 amino acids long. V dropped 6 bases and J dropped 5 bases, with 7 bases sitting between them. The germline V gene encodes CDR1 MDHEN and CDR2 SYDVKM. The CDR3 protein is CASSSSNEKLFF. The CDR3 region has the DNA TGTGCCAGCAGCTCGAGCAATGAAAAACTGTTTTTT.

This clonotype was seen only a few times. This chain joins TRBV29-1 and TRBJ1-2, with D perhaps TRBD1 (6 bases). This CDR3 is built from 10 residues. The V and J ends lost 7 bases and 6 bases respectively, with 9 bases between them. The germline V gene has CDR1 SQVTM and CDR2 ANQGSEA. The CDR3 DNA follows: TGCAGCGCGAGACAGGATGGCTACACCTTC. Protein product: CSARQDGYTF.

V and J are TRBV3-1 and TRBJ1-1; D is undetermined. Germline-derived CDR1 and CDR2 are LGHDT and YNNKEL (reference sequence). The ends were cut back, 7 bases at V and 1 base at J, with 13 bases in the middle. This CDR3 is built from 14 residues. In DNA, the CDR3 is TGTGCCAGCACCAAGCGGTCCCGGAACACTGAAGCTTTCTTT. This translates into CASTKRSRNTEAFF.

About this clonotype: A clone one base away is much larger, so this may be a read error. This chain links TRBV12-3 or TRBV12-4 with TRBJ1-3; tentative D call: TRBD1 (5 bases). The CDR3 sequence is 14 residues long. Here the CDR3 DNA reads TGTGCCAGCAGTTACCGTGGGGGTACAAACACCCTATATTTT. Its translation is CASSYRGGTNTLYF.

A word on this clonotype: Being one base from a much bigger clone, this may be a read error. The CDR3 is CASSRPRQDSYEQYF. The CDR3 coding sequence is TGTGCCAGCAGCCGTCCTCGGCAGGACTCCTACGAGCAGTACTTC. The chain couples TRBV28 to TRBJ2-7; no definite D call. From germline, CDR1 is MDHEN and CDR2 SYDVKM. V was pared by 6 bases and J by 0 bases, with 15 bases between. The CDR3 length is 15 residues.

This clonotype was seen a few times. The chain carries TRBV12-3 or TRBV12-4 and TRBJ2-1, with D perhaps TRBD1 or TRBD2 (5 bases each). V lost 5 bases and J lost 0, with 29 bases in between. CDR3 size: 21 residues. The DNA for the CDR3 is TGTGCCAGCAGTCCCCGTCGCCCTTTAACCCGGGGCCCCTCCTCCTACAATGAGCAGTTCTTC. As protein: CASSPRRPLTRGPSSYNEQFF.

This clonotype occurred many times. The V gene is TRBV29-1, the J gene TRBJ2-2; 8 nucleotides agree with TRBD1. The CDR3 covers 13 residues. Germline CDR1 SQVTM, CDR2 ANQGSEA. Trimming took 7 bases from V and 4 from J; bases not matched to a gene: 5. CDR3 loop: CSARTGTTGELFF. The CDR3, as DNA: TGCAGCGCCCGGACAGGGACCACCGGGGAGCTGTTTTTT.

The chain has TRBV5-1 and TRBJ1-1; D is ambiguous. CDR3 length: 13 residues. The V gene lost 0 bases and the J gene lost 7 bases, with 10 bases spanning the gap. Looked up from germline, CDR1 is SGHRS and CDR2 is YFSETQ. The CDR3 sequence is CASSLAESREAFF. DNA of the CDR3: TGCGCCAGCAGCTTGGCGGAGAGCCGTGAAGCTTTCTTT. Combining the CDR3 with reference TRBV5-1 and TRBJ1-1 gives the whole variable domain KAGVTQTPRYLIKTRGQQVTLSCSPISGHRSVSWYQQTPGQGLQFLFEYFSETQRNKGNFPGRFSGRQFSNSRSEMNVSTLELGDSALYLCASSLAESREAFFGQGTRLTVV.

This clonotype was counted a few times. The rearrangement joins TRBV19 to TRBJ2-7, with D possibly being TRBD1 (6 bases). The germline V gene has CDR1 LNHDA and CDR2 SQIVND (reference sequence). The ends were cut back, 6 bases at V and 3 bases at J, with 15 bases in the middle. The CDR3 has 14 residues. CDR3 protein: CASSHGQPHYEQYF. The CDR3, as DNA: TGTGCCAGTAGCCACGGACAGCCCCACTACGAGCAGTACTTC.

The gene calls are TRBV28 and TRBJ2-7; no clear D. Per germline, CDR1 MDHEN and CDR2 SYDVKM. Trimming took off 5 bases at V and 10 bases at J, with 12 bases between the two ends. CDR3 length equals 11 residues. This CDR3 reads CASSTSKGQYF. Here the CDR3 DNA reads TGTGCCAGCAGTACCTCGAAGGGACAGTACTTC.

This clonotype came up a few times. The chain combines TRBV14 with TRBJ1-1, with D tentatively TRBD1 (6 bases). The V end was cut by 5 bases, the J end by 8 bases, with 15 bases between. The CDR3 has 13 amino acids. Germline V lookup: CDR1 SGHDN, CDR2 FVKESK. The DNA of the CDR3 is TGTGCCAGCAGCTTTGGACAGAGTACCGAAGCTTTCTTT. Protein: CASSFGQSTEAFF.

The chain employs TRBV6-6 and TRBJ2-7, with no clear D. Germline V CDR1 and CDR2: MNHNY, SVGAGI (reference sequence). The CDR3 contains 16 residues. V dropped 6 bases and J dropped 3 bases, with 21 bases sitting between them. CDR3 sequence: CASSSHLSRDRYEQYF. The CDR3 coding sequence is TGTGCCAGCAGCTCCCACCTGTCTAGAGATCGCTACGAGCAGTACTTC.

This clonotype was detected a few times. The V call is TRBV19, the J call TRBJ1-5; D gene unclear. Germline V lookup: CDR1 LNHDA, CDR2 SQIVND (reference sequence). CDR3 length: 15 residues. Between the trimmed V and J ends, which lost 5 bases and 3 bases, there was a span of 14 bases. Here the CDR3 reads CASSWRDSINQPQHF. CDR3 bases: TGTGCCAGTAGTTGGAGGGATTCGATCAATCAGCCCCAGCATTTT.